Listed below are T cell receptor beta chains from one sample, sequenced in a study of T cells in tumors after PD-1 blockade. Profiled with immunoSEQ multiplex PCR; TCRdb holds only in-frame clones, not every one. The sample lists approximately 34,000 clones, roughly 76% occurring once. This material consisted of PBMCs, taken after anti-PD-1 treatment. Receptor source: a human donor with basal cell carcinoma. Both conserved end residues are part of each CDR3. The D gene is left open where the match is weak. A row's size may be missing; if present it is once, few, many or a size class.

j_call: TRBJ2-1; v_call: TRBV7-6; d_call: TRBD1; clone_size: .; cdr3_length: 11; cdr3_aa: CASSLTGEQFF; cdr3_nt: TGTGCCAGCAGCTTAACAGGGGAACAGTTCTTC
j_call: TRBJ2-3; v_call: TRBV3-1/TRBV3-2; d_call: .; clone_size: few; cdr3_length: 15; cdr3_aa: CASSQAGPSTDTQYF; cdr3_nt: TGTGCCAGCAGCCAAGCGGGTCCTAGCACAGATACGCAGTATTTT
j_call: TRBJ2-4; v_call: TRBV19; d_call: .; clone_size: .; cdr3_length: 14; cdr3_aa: CASSQRGGVDIQYF; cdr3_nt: TGTGCCAGTAGTCAAAGGGGTGGGGTAGACATTCAGTACTTC
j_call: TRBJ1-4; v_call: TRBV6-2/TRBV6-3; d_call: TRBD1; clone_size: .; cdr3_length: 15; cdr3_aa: CASSRGTATNEKLFF; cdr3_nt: TGTGCCAGCAGCCGCGGGACAGCAACTAATGAAAAACTGTTTTTT
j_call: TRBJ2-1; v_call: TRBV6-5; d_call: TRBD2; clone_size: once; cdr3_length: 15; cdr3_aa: CASSYSVSGRGEQFF; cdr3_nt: TGTGCCAGCAGTTACTCGGTTAGCGGGAGGGGAGAGCAGTTCTTC
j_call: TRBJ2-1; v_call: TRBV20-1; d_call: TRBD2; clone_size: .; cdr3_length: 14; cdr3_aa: CSASASGTYNEQFF; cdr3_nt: TGCAGTGCTAGTGCTAGCGGGACCTACAATGAGCAGTTCTTC
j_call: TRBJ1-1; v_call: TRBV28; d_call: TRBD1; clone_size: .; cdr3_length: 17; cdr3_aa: CATGQGANSFMNTEAFF; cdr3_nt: TGTGCCACCGGACAGGGGGCGAATTCCTTCATGAACACTGAAGCTTTCTTT
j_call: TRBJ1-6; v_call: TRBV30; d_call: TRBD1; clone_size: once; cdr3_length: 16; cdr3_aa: CAWSDFGDRVRSPLHF; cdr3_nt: TGTGCCTGGAGCGATTTTGGGGACAGGGTACGCTCACCCCTCCACTTT
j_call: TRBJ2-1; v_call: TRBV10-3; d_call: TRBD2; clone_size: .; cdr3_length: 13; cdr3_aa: CAIRLAGGNEQFF; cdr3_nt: TGTGCCATCAGACTAGCGGGAGGGAATGAGCAGTTCTTC
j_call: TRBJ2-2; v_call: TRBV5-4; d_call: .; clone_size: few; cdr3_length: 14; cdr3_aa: CASSPAPGTGELFF; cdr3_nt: TGTGCCAGCAGCCCGGCACCGGGCACCGGGGAGCTGTTTTTT
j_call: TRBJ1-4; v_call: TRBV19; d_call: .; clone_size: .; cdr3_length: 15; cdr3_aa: CASSIEGTRREKLFF; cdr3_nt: TGTGCCAGTAGTATAGAAGGGACCCGACGCGAAAAACTGTTTTTT
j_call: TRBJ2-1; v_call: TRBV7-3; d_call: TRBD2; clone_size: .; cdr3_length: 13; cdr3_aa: CASSNNPSGEQFF; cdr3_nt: TGTGCCAGCAGCAACAACCCTAGCGGGGAGCAGTTCTTC
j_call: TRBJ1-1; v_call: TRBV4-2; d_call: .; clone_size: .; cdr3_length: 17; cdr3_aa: CASSKGEGVRYDTEAFF; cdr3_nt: TGTGCCAGCAGCAAAGGGGAGGGGGTAAGATATGACACTGAAGCTTTCTTT
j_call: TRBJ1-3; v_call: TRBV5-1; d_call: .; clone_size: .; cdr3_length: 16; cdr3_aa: CASSPSGARDGNTIYF; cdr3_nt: TGCGCCAGCAGCCCCTCGGGGGCGAGGGACGGAAACACCATATATTTT
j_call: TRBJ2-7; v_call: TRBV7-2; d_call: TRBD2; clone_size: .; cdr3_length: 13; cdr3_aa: CANSLGTSGEQYF; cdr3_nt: TGTGCCAACAGCCTAGGGACTAGTGGCGAGCAGTACTTC
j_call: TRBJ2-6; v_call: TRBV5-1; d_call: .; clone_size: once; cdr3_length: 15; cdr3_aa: CASSLDLSGANVLTF; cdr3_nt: TGCGCCAGCAGCTTGGACCTCTCTGGGGCCAACGTCCTGACTTTC
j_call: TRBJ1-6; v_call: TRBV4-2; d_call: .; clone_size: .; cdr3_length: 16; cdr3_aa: CASSQGYESYNSPLHF; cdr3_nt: TGTGCCAGCAGCCAAGGCTATGAATCCTATAATTCACCCCTCCACTTT
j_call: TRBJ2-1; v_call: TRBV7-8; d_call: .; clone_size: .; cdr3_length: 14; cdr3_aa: CASSLTQAAYEQFF; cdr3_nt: TGTGCCAGCAGCTTAACTCAGGCAGCGTATGAGCAGTTCTTC
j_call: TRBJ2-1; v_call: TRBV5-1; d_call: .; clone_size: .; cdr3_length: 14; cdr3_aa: CASTREGAYNEQFF; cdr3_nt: TGCGCCAGCACAAGGGAGGGGGCCTACAATGAGCAGTTCTTC
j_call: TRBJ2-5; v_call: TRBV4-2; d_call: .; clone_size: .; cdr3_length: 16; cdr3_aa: CASSQTPGFDGETQYF; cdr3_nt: TGTGCCAGCAGCCAAACTCCCGGATTCGACGGGGAGACCCAGTACTTC
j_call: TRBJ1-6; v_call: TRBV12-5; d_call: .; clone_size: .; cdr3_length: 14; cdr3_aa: CASGWGVDNSPLHF; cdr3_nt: TGTGCTAGTGGTTGGGGGGTCGATAATTCACCCCTCCACTTT
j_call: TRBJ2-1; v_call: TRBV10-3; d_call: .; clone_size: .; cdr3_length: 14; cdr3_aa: CAIGRSNSYNEQFF; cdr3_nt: TGTGCCATCGGACGGAGCAACTCCTACAATGAGCAGTTCTTC
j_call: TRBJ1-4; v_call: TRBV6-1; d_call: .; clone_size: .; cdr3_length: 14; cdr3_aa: CASSDHRDNEKLFF; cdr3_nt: TGTGCCAGCAGTGACCACAGGGATAATGAAAAACTGTTTTTT
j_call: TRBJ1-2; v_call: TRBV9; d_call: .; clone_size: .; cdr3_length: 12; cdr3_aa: CASSVGDYGYTF; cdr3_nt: TGTGCCAGCAGCGTAGGTGACTATGGCTACACCTTC
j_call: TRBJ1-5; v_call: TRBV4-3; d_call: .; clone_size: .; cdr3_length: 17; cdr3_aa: CASSQEPAPGSNQPQHF; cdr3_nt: TGCGCCAGCAGCCAAGAACCGGCCCCAGGTAGCAATCAGCCCCAGCATTTT
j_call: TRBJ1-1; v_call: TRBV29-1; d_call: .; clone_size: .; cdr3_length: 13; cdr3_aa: CSAYGSGKPEAFF; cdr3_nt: TGCAGCGCGTATGGCTCGGGAAAACCTGAAGCTTTCTTT
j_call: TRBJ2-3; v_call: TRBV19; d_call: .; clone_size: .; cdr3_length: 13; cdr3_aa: CASTQGNTDTQYF; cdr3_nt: TGTGCCAGTACGCAGGGAAACACAGATACGCAGTATTTT
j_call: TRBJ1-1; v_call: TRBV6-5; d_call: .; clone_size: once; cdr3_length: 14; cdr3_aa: CASSYSREETEAFF; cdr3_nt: TGTGCCAGCAGCTATAGCAGGGAGGAAACTGAAGCTTTCTTT
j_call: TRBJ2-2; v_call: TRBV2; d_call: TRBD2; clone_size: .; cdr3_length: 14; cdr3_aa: CAAKRLALEWELFF; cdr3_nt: TGTGCCGCAAAGCGACTAGCCTTGGAGTGGGAGCTGTTTTTT
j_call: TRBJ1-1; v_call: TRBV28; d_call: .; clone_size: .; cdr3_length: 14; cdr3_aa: CASPPSGEATEAFF; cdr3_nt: TGTGCCAGCCCCCCGTCGGGCGAGGCAACTGAAGCTTTCTTT
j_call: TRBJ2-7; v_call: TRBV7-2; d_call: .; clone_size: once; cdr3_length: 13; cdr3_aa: CASSFRTSYEQYF; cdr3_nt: TGTGCCAGCAGCTTTAGAACCTCCTACGAGCAGTACTTC
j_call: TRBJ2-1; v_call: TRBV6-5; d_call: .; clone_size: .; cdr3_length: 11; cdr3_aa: CASSYRTEQFF; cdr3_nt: TGTGCCAGCAGTTACCGCACTGAGCAGTTCTTC
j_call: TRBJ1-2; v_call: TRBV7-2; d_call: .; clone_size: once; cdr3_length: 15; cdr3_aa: CASSTELGNPGGYTF; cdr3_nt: TGTGCCAGCAGCACCGAACTAGGGAACCCTGGGGGCTACACCTTC
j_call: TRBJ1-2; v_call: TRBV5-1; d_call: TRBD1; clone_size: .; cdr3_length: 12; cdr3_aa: CASSVTGAGYTF; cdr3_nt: TGCGCCAGCAGCGTGACAGGGGCCGGCTACACCTTC
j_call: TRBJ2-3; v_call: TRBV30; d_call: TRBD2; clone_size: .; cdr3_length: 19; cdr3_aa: CAWSVLRGASGGTTDTQYF; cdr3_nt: TGTGCCTGGAGTGTACTGAGGGGAGCTAGCGGGGGTACGACAGATACGCAGTATTTT
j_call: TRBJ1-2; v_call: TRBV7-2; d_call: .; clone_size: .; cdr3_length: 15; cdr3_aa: CASSLGTGISAGYTF; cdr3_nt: TGTGCCAGCAGCTTAGGGACGGGTATATCAGCGGGCTACACCTTC
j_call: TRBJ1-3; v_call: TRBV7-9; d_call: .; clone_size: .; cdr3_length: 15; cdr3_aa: CASSIKISSGNTIYF; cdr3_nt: TGTGCCAGCAGCATCAAAATTAGCTCTGGAAACACCATATATTTT
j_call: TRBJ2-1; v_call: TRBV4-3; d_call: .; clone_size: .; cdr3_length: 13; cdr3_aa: CASSQEGDPEQFF; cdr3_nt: TGCGCCAGCAGCCAAGAAGGGGACCCTGAGCAGTTCTTC
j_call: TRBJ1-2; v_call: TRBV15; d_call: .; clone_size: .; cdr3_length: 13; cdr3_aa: CATSRDLLGGYTF; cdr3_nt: TGTGCCACCAGCAGAGATCTCCTGGGGGGCTACACCTTC
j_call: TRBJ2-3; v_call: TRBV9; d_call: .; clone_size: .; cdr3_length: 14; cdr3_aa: CASSVWGSGDTQYF; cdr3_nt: TGTGCCAGCAGCGTATGGGGATCAGGCGATACGCAGTATTTT
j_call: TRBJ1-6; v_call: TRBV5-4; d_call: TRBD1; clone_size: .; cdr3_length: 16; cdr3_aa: CASSVLERQGNSPLHF; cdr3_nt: TGTGCCAGCAGCGTGCTTGAGAGACAGGGAAACTCACCCCTCCACTTT
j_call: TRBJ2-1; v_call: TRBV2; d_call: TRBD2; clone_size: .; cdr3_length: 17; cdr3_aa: CASSSSAGGLPNNEQFF; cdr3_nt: TGTGCCAGCAGCTCCTCAGCGGGAGGCCTCCCTAACAATGAGCAGTTCTTC
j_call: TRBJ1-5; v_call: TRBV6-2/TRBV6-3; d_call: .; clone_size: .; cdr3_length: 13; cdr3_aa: CASSYEGGQPQHF; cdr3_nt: TGTGCCAGCAGTTACGAAGGTGGACAGCCCCAGCATTTT
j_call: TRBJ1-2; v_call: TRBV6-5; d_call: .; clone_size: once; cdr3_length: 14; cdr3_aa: CASTSDRTLRGYTF; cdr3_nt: TGTGCCAGCACTTCCGACAGGACCTTGAGGGGCTACACCTTC
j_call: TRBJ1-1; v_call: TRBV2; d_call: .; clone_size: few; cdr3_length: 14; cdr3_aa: CASRRAIMNTEAFF; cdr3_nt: TGTGCCAGCCGGAGGGCGATCATGAACACTGAAGCTTTCTTT
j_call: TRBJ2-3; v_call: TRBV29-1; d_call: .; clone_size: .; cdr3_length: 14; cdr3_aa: CSVGSQTSTDTQYF; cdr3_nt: TGCAGCGTTGGATCCCAAACTAGCACAGATACGCAGTATTTT
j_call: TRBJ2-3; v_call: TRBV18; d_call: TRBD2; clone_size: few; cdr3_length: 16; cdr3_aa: CASSPPTLAGGDTQYF; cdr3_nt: TGTGCCAGCTCACCACCGACGCTAGCGGGAGGGGATACGCAGTATTTT
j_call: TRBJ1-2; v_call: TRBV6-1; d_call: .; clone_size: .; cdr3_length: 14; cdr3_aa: CASSEQSPNYGYTF; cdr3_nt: TGTGCCAGCAGTGAGCAGAGTCCCAACTATGGCTACACCTTC
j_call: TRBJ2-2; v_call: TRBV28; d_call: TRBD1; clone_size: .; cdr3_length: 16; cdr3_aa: CASSLPGQFFPGELFF; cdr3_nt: TGTGCCAGCAGTCTCCCGGGACAGTTTTTTCCCGGGGAGCTGTTTTTT
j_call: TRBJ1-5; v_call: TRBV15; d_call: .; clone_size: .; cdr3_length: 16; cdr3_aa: CATSRVGVLGNQPQHF; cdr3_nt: TGTGCCACCAGCAGAGTCGGGGTTTTGGGCAATCAGCCCCAGCATTTT
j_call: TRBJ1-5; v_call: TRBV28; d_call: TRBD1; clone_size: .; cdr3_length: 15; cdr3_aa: CASSSTTGINQPQHF; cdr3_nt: TGTGCCAGCAGTTCTACGACAGGGATCAATCAGCCCCAGCATTTT
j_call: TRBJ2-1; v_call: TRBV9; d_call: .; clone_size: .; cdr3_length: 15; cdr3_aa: CASSGSGVPYDEQFF; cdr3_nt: TGTGCCAGCAGCGGTAGCGGAGTCCCCTATGATGAGCAGTTCTTC
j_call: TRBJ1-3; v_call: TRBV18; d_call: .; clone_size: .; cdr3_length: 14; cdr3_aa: CASSPGATGNTIYF; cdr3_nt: TGTGCCAGCTCACCGGGGGCAACTGGAAACACCATATATTTT
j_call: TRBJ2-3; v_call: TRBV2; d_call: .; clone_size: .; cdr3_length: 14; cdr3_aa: CASSDRVQGDTQYF; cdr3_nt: TGTGCCAGCAGCGACAGAGTACAGGGAGATACGCAGTATTTT
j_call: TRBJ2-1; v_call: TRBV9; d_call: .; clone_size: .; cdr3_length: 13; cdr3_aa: CASSVDGDNEQFF; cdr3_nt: TGTGCCAGCAGCGTAGACGGAGACAATGAGCAGTTCTTC
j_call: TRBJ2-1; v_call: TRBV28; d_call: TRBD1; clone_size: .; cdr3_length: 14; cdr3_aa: CASSWGTGANEQFF; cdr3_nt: TGTGCCAGCAGTTGGGGGACAGGAGCGAATGAGCAGTTCTTC
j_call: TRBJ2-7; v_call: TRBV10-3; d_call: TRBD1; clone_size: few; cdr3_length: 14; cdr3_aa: CAISDGQGGNEQYF; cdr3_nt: TGTGCCATCAGTGACGGACAGGGGGGCAACGAGCAGTACTTC